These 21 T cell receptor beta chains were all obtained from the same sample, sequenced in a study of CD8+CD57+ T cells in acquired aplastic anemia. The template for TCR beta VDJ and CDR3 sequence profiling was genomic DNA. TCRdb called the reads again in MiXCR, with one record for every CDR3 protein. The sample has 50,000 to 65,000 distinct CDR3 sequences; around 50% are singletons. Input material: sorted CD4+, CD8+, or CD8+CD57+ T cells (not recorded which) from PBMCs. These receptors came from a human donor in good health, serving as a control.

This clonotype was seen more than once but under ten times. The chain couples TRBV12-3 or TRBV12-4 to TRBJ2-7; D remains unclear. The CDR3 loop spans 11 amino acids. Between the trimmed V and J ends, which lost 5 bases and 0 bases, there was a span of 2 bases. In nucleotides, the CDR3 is TGTGCCAGCAGTGACTCCTACGAGCAGTACTTC. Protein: CASSDSYEQYF.

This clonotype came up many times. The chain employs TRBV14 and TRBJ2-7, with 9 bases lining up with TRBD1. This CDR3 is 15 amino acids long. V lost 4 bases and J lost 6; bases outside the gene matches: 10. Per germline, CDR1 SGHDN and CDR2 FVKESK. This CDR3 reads CASSRRTGEDGEQYF. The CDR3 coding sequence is TGTGCCAGCAGCCGCCGGACAGGGGAGGATGGCGAGCAGTACTTC.

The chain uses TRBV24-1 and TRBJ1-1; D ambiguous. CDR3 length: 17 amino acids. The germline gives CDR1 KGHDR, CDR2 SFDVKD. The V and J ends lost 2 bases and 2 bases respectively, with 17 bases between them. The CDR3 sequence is CATSDSGVVGKNTEAFF. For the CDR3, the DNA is TGTGCCACCAGTGATTCCGGGGTCGTGGGGAAAAACACTGAAGCTTTCTTT.

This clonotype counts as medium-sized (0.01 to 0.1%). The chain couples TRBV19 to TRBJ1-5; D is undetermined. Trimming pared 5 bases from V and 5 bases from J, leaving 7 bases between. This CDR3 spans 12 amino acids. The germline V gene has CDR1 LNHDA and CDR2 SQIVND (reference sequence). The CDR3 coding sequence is TGTGCCAGTAGTCTGTCACATCAGCCCCAGCATTTT. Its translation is CASSLSHQPQHF.

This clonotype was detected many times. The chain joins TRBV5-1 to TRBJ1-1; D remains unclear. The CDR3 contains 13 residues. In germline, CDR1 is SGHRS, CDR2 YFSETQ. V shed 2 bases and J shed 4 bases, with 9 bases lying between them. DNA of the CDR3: TGCGCCAGCAGCTTTAATGAGGGCACTGAAGCTTTCTTT. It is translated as CASSFNEGTEAFF. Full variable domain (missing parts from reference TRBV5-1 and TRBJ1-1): KAGVTQTPRYLIKTRGQQVTLSCSPISGHRSVSWYQQTPGQGLQFLFEYFSETQRNKGNFPGRFSGRQFSNSRSEMNVSTLELGDSALYLCASSFNEGTEAFFGQGTRLTVV.

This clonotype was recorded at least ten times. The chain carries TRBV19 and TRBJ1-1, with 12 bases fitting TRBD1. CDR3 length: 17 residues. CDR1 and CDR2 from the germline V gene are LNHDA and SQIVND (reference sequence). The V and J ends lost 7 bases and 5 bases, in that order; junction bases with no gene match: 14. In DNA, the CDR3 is TGTGCCAGTACCTACGGGACAGGGGGCGGGAGAGGAACTGAAGCTTTCTTT. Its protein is CASTYGTGGGRGTEAFF.

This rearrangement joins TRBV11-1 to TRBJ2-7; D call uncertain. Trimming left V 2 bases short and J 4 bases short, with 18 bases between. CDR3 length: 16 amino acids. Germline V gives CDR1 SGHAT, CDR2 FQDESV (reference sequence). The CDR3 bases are TGTGCCAGCAGCTTACCCGATCGGGCAGGTCTATACGAGCAGTACTTC. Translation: CASSLPDRAGLYEQYF.

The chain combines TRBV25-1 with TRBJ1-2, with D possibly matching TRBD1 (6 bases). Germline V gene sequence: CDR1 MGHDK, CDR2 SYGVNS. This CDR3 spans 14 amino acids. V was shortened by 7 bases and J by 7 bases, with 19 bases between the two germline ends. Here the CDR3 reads CASNAGWGGAGYTF. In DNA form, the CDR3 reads TGTGCCAGCAACGCCGGATGGGGGGGGGCTGGCTACACCTTC.

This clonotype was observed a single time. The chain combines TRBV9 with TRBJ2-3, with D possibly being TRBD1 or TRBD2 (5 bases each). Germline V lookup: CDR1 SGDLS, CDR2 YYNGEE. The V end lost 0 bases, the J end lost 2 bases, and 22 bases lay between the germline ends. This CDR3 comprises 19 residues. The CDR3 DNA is TGTGCCAGCAGCGTAGTGTGTTGGGGGAGAAACCCGAACACAGATACGCAGTATTTT. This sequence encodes CASSVVCWGRNPNTDTQYF.

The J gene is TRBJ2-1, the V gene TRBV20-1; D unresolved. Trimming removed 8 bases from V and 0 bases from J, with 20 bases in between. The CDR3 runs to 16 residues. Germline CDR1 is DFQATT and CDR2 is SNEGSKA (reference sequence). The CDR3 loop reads CSTPGYTTSSYNEQFF. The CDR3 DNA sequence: TGCAGTACCCCTGGTTACACTACGAGCTCCTACAATGAGCAGTTCTTC.

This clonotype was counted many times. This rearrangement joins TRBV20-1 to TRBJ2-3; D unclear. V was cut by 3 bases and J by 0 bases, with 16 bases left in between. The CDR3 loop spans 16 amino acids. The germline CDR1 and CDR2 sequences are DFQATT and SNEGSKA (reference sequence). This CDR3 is CSARHEAASSTDTQYF. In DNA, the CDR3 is TGCAGTGCTAGGCATGAGGCAGCCTCTAGCACAGATACGCAGTATTTT.

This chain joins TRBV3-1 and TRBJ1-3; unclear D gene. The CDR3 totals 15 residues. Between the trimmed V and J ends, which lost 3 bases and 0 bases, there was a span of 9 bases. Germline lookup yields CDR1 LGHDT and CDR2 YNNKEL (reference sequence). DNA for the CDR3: TGTGCCAGCAGCCACCCCTTGGTCTCTGGAAACACCATATATTTT. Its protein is CASSHPLVSGNTIYF.

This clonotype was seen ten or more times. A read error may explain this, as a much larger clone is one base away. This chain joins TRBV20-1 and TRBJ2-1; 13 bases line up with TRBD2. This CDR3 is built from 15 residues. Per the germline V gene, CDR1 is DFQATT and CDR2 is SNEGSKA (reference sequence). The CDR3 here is CSAPLLAGGPNEQLF. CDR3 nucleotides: TGCAGTGCTCCCTTACTAGCGGGAGGGCCCAATGAGCAGCTCTTC.

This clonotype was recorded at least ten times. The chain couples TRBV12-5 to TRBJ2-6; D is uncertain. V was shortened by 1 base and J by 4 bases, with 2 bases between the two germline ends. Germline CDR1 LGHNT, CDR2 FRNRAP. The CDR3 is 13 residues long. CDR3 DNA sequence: TGTGCTAGTGGTTTGGCGGGGGCCAACGTCCTGACTTTC. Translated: CASGLAGANVLTF. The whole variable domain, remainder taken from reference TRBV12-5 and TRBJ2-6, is DARVTQTPRHKVTEMGQEVTMRCQPILGHNTVFWYRQTMMQGLELLAYFRNRAPLDDSGMPKDRFSAEMPDATLATLKIQPSEPRDSAVYFCASGLAGANVLTFGAGSRLTVL.

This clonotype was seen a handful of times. For the CDR3, the DNA is TGCAGTGCTAGTGTAGTAGCGGGGGGAGGCACAGATACGCAGTATTTT. Encoded protein: CSASVVAGGGTDTQYF. The chain recombines TRBV20-1 with TRBJ2-3; 10 bases align to TRBD2. Germline V gene data show CDR1 as DFQATT and CDR2 as SNEGSKA (reference sequence). Losses at the gene ends were 3 bases for V and 1 base for J; bases not matched to a gene: 7. The CDR3 length is 16 residues.

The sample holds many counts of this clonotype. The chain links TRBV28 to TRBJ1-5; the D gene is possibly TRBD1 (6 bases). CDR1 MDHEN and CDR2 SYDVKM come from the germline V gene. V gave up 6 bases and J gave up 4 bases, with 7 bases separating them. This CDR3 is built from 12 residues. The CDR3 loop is CASRDRNQPQHF. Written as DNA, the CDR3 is TGTGCCAGCAGGGACAGAAATCAGCCCCAGCATTTT.

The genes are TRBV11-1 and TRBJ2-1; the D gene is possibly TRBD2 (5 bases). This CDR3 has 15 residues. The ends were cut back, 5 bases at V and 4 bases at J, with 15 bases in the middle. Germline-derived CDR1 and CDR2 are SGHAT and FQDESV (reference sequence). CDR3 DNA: TGTGCCAGCAGCCAGGCGGGCCGTACGTACAATGAGCAGTTCTTC. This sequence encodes CASSQAGRTYNEQFF.

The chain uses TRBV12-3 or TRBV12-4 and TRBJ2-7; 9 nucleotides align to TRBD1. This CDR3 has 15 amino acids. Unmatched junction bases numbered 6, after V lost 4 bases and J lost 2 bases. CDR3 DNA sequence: TGTGCCAGCAGTTCTAGGAGGACAGGGGCCTACGAGCAGTACTTC. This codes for CASSSRRTGAYEQYF.

The CDR3 DNA reads as TGTGCCAGCAGTCCCCGACAGCTAGCCAAAAACATTCAGTACTTC. Its translation is CASSPRQLAKNIQYF. This chain links TRBV28 with TRBJ2-4; tentatively, D is TRBD1 (5 bases). The V end lost 5 bases, the J end lost 0 bases, and 11 bases lay between the germline ends. Germline loops: CDR1 MDHEN, CDR2 SYDVKM. This CDR3 contains 15 residues.

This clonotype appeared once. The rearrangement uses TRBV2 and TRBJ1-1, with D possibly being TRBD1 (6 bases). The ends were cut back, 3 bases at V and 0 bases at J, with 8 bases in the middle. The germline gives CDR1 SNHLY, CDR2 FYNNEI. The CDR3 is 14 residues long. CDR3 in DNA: TGTGCCAGCAGTGACCGGGACATGAACACTGAAGCTTTCTTT. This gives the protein CASSDRDMNTEAFF.

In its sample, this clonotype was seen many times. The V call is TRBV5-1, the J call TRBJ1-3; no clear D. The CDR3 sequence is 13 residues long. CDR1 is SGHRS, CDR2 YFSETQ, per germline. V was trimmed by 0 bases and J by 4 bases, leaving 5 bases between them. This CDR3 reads CASSLVVGNTIYF. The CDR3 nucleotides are TGCGCCAGCAGCTTGGTAGTAGGAAACACCATATATTTT.